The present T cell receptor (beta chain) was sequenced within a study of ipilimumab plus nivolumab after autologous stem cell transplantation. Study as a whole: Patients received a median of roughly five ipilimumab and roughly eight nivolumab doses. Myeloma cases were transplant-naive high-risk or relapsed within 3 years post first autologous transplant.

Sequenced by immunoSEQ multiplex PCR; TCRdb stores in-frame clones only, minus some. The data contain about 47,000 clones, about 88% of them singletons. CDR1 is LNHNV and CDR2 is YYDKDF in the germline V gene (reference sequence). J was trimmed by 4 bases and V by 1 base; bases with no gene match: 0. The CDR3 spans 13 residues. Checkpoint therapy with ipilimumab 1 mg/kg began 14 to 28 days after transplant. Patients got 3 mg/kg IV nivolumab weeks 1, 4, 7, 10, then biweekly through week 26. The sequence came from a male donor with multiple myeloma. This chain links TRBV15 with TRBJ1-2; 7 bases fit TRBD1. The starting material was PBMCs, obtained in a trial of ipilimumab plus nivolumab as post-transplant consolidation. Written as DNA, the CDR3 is TGTGCCACCAGCAGAGGGACAGGCTATGGCTACACCTTC. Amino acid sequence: CATSRGTGYGYTF.